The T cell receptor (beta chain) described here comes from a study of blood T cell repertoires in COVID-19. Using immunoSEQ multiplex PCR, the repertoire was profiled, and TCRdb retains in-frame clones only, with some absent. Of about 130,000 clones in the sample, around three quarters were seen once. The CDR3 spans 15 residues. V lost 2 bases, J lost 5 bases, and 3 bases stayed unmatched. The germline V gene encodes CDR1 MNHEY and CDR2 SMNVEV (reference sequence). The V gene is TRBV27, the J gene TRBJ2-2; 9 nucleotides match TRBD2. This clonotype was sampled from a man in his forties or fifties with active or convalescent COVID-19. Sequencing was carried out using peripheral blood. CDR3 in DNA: TGTGCCAGCAGTTTAGGTAGCGGGGGAACCGGGGAGCTGTTTTTT. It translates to CASSLGSGGTGELFF.